These T cell receptor beta chains were read from a single sample in a study of regulatory T cells in long-lasting Graves disease. TCRdb called the multiplex PCR reads again in MiXCR, with one record for every CDR3 protein. The sample records about 440,000 distinct CDR3 sequences, roughly 15% being singletons. These records were also assigned to another study, of T cells in Graves' hyperthyroidism and ophthalmopathy.

Here the sequenced sample was peripheral blood mononuclear cells (PBMCs), taken at new diagnosis, from a patient treated with antithyroid drugs. The receptors were sampled from a woman younger than 35 with Graves disease. CDR3s leave out the opening cysteine and the closing phenylalanine or tryptophan. Part of the rows lack a size; the others show once, few, many or a class for expanded clones.

TRBV5-1	few	TRBJ1-2	ASSLSTIYGYT
TRBV20-1	.	TRBJ2-1	SAPVLIRVYNEQF
TRBV27	.	TRBJ2-7	ASSPVAGSNHEQY
TRBV27	.	TRBJ2-1	ASSQLTSGANEQF
TRBV18	.	TRBJ1-4	ASSDTVNEKLF
TRBV29-1	many	TRBJ1-1	SVEGTVEAF
TRBV10-2	many	TRBJ2-7	ASAYSGQPYEQY
TRBV2	.	TRBJ1-2	ASSPQNNYGYT
TRBV28	.	TRBJ2-1	ASRRGTSGSRGEQF
TRBV10-1	many	TRBJ2-3	ASSEGFPYTDTQY
TRBV28	many	TRBJ2-5	ASSTGFHVQETQY
TRBV4-2	.	TRBJ1-2	ASSQAGINYGYT
TRBV28	.	TRBJ1-1	ASIKGVWTEAF
TRBV20-1	many	TRBJ1-2	SAREGERVSGYT
TRBV28	many	TRBJ2-6	ASSLLDTAGANVLT
TRBV7-8	few	TRBJ1-2	ASSSFNSRDRFNYGYT
TRBV2	few	TRBJ1-4	ASSEALGTNEKLF
TRBV28	many	TRBJ2-7	ASSLPQREYAYEQY
TRBV6-2/TRBV6-3	.	TRBJ2-1	ASSYSSGTDLSTLDEQF
TRBV5-1	many	TRBJ2-1	ASSLELAREQF
TRBV30	many	TRBJ2-7	AWSVTVSYEQY
TRBV6-1	.	TRBJ2-7	ASSESVAGRFRDEQY
TRBV7-7	many	TRBJ2-3	ASSLGQTSTDMQY
TRBV7-9	many	TRBJ2-3	ASSSNSGRGTDTQY
TRBV19	.	TRBJ2-1	ASTQGLRNEQF
TRBV12-3/TRBV12-4	many	TRBJ2-7	ASSSVGGAYEQY
TRBV12-3/TRBV12-4	few	TRBJ2-7	ASSFVQSNEQY
TRBV5-1	many	TRBJ2-4	ASSLMTSSYIQY
TRBV25-1	.	TRBJ2-3	ASSESTPDTQY
TRBV20-1	many	TRBJ1-2	SARANLEILYT
TRBV18	.	TRBJ1-5	ASSPFDSNQPQH
TRBV6-1	few	TRBJ2-5	ASSVEGETQY
TRBV9	few	TRBJ1-4	ASSFQAPNEKLF
TRBV2	few	TRBJ1-3	ASNSDPGNTIY
TRBV20-1	few	TRBJ2-5	SASGSSGAGETQY
TRBV9	.	TRBJ1-1	ASSVGGGAEAF